These T cell receptor beta chains were read from a single sample in a study of ipilimumab plus nivolumab after autologous stem cell transplantation. Sequencing used immunoSEQ multiplex PCR; TCRdb keeps in-frame clones, though not all of them. The data show fewer than 25,000 clones, with 65% to 85% seen just once and roughly 7.5% held by the top ten. This specimen consisted of PBMCs, obtained in a trial of ipilimumab plus nivolumab as post-transplant consolidation. All receptors derive from a male donor with diffuse large B-cell lymphoma. CDR3s include the opening cysteine and the closing phenylalanine or tryptophan. The D gene is left open where the match is weak. Part of the rows lack a size; the others show once, few, many or a class for expanded clones.

V	size	length	D	J	CDR3	DNA
TRBV5-1	once	15	TRBD1	TRBJ2-7	CASSTEPGTGGGQYF	TGCGCCAGCAGCACTGAACCCGGGACAGGGGGCGGGCAGTACTTC
TRBV6-4	-	13	-	TRBJ1-5	CASSEAGERPQHF	TGTGCCAGCAGTGAGGCGGGGGAGAGGCCCCAGCATTTT
TRBV10-2	few	13	TRBD1	TRBJ1-2	CASSSSGTGGYTF	TGCGCCAGCAGTAGTTCCGGGACAGGGGGCTACACCTTC
TRBV7-2	-	14	-	TRBJ2-7	CASSPTGTPYEQYF	TGTGCCAGCAGCCCCACCGGGACACCTTACGAGCAGTACTTC
TRBV6-5	-	13	-	TRBJ1-4	CASSRREDEKLFF	TGTGCCAGCAGTCGGCGGGAGGATGAAAAACTGTTTTTT
TRBV7-9	-	17	-	TRBJ2-7	CASSYSIGQTSSYEQYF	TGTGCCAGCAGCTACTCCATCGGACAGACGAGCTCCTACGAGCAGTACTTC
TRBV4-3	few	15	-	TRBJ1-2	CASSQDPHGGYGYTF	TGCGCCAGCAGCCAAGATCCGCACGGTGGCTATGGCTACACCTTC
TRBV7-3	-	16	TRBD1	TRBJ2-3	CASSLGTGGRTDTQYF	TGTGCCAGCAGCTTAGGGACAGGGGGCCGCACAGATACGCAGTATTTT
TRBV6-1	-	15	TRBD2	TRBJ2-1	CASRNSGGPVNEQFF	TGTGCCAGCAGGAATAGCGGGGGGCCCGTCAATGAGCAGTTCTTC
TRBV7-9	-	15	TRBD1	TRBJ2-2	CASSPTGTNTGELFF	TGTGCCAGCAGCCCGACAGGGACGAACACCGGGGAGCTGTTTTTT
TRBV4-1	-	19	TRBD1	TRBJ1-6	CASSRAGTGGISYNSPLHF	TGCGCCAGCAGCCGAGCCGGGACAGGTGGGATCTCCTATAATTCACCCCTCCACTTT
TRBV11-2	-	13	-	TRBJ2-1	CASSLDPYREQFF	TGTGCCAGCAGCTTAGATCCGTACAGGGAGCAGTTCTTC
TRBV14	once	13	-	TRBJ2-3	CASSQNTADTQYF	TGTGCCAGCAGCCAAAACACCGCAGATACGCAGTATTTT
TRBV19	-	14	-	TRBJ1-2	CASSLGGNNYGYTF	TGTGCCAGTAGTCTCGGCGGAAACAACTATGGCTACACCTTC
TRBV5-4	-	16	TRBD2	TRBJ2-3	CASSYRGGATTDTQYF	TGTGCCAGCAGCTACCGCGGGGGGGCCACGACAGATACGCAGTATTTT
TRBV5-1	-	15	-	TRBJ2-3	CASSLGTASTDTQYF	TGCGCCAGCAGCTTGGGGACAGCAAGCACAGATACGCAGTATTTT
TRBV16	-	14	-	TRBJ1-1	CASSQSGGITEAFF	TGTGCCAGCAGCCAATCGGGAGGGATAACTGAAGCTTTCTTT
TRBV7-2	-	12	-	TRBJ2-1	CASSLGDNEQFF	TGTGCCAGCAGCTTAGGAGACAATGAGCAGTTCTTC
TRBV9	-	14	TRBD1	TRBJ2-7	CASSVGQGAYEQYF	TGTGCCAGCAGCGTCGGACAGGGGGCCTACGAGCAGTACTTC
TRBV7-2	-	14	-	TRBJ2-3	CASSFSPRTDTQYF	TGTGCCAGCAGCTTCTCCCCAAGGACAGATACGCAGTATTTT
TRBV5-5	-	17	TRBD1	TRBJ2-1	CASSYPDRSDAYNEQFF	TGTGCCAGCAGCTACCCGGACAGGTCCGATGCCTACAATGAGCAGTTCTTC
TRBV6-5	-	13	-	TRBJ1-2	CASSLGPGYGYTF	TGTGCCAGCAGTCTGGGACCGGGCTATGGCTACACCTTC
TRBV7-9	-	12	-	TRBJ2-7	CASSLGAGRKGF	TGTGCCAGCAGCTTAGGGGCGGGCAGAAAAGGGTTC
TRBV7-3	-	17	TRBD2	TRBJ2-1	CASSSGLAGIWGNEQFF	TGTGCCAGCAGCTCCGGACTAGCGGGGATTTGGGGCAATGAGCAGTTCTTC
TRBV5-1	-	14	-	TRBJ1-2	CASSLGTGLYGYTF	TGCGCCAGCAGCTTGGGTACAGGCCTATATGGCTACACCTTC
TRBV5-4	-	14	TRBD1	TRBJ2-2	CASSKRTGHGELFF	TGTGCCAGCAGCAAGCGGACAGGGCACGGGGAGCTGTTTTTT
TRBV4-1	-	13	-	TRBJ1-5	CASSQDRGQPQHF	TGCGCCAGCAGCCAAGATCGGGGACAGCCCCAGCATTTT
TRBV5-6	-	19	TRBD1	TRBJ1-6	CASSRIRDRGRVGNSPLHF	TGTGCCAGCAGCCGCATACGGGACAGGGGGAGGGTAGGGAATTCACCCCTCCACTTT
TRBV5-1	once	14	-	TRBJ1-1	CASSPTVLNTEAFF	TGCGCCAGCAGCCCGACAGTTTTGAACACTGAAGCTTTCTTT
TRBV29-1	-	15	TRBD2	TRBJ2-2	CSVEKMTSATGELFF	TGCAGCGTTGAAAAGATGACTAGCGCCACCGGGGAGCTGTTTTTT
TRBV6-1	-	17	-	TRBJ2-7	CASSAYSPRQGRGEQYF	TGTGCCAGCAGTGCGTATTCACCTCGTCAGGGGCGGGGAGAGCAGTACTTC
TRBV5-1	-	16	TRBD1	TRBJ1-4	CASSRGQGVTNEKLFF	TGCGCCAGCAGCCGCGGACAGGGAGTAACTAATGAAAAACTGTTTTTT
TRBV15	few	15	TRBD2	TRBJ2-7	CATSTENGGAYEQYF	TGTGCCACCAGTACCGAGAACGGGGGGGCCTACGAGCAGTACTTC
TRBV7-9	-	14	TRBD1	TRBJ1-2	CASNQGATSYGYTF	TGTGCCAGCAACCAGGGGGCGACTAGCTATGGCTACACCTTC
TRBV29-1	-	15	-	TRBJ1-2	CSVEGPRGTGGGYTF	TGCAGCGTTGAGGGGCCAAGGGGAACAGGAGGAGGCTACACCTTC
TRBV4-1	-	16	TRBD1	TRBJ1-2	CASSPYRDRGNYGYTF	TGCGCCAGCAGCCCCTACCGGGACAGGGGCAACTATGGCTACACCTTC
TRBV7-2	-	12	-	TRBJ2-2	CASTFSAGELFF	TGTGCCAGCACCTTCTCGGCCGGGGAGCTGTTTTTT